What follows describes a single T cell receptor beta chain. Antigen unknown. Germline V gives CDR1 MGHDK, CDR2 SYGVNS. V lost 2 bases and J 10 bases, leaving 18 bases between the germline ends. The CDR3 loop spans 16 amino acids. This sample stems from a study of beta chain features in type 1 diabetes. Study-wide results and limits: Significant though moderate, a shortening of TCRB CDR3s appeared in all four CD4+ subsets of Type 1 diabetes patients.

Investigators reverse transcribed all isolated RNA, so they sequenced expressed TCRB transcripts. Some clones are missing from TCRdb's copy, which holds only in-frame ones; the method was immunoSEQ multiplex PCR. Of 550,000 to 850,000 clones listed, roughly 12% are singletons. The origin of this receptor is a man aged 18 to 35 with type 1 diabetes. Specimen: naive CD4+ T cells from blood. The rearrangement uses TRBV25-1 and TRBJ1-6; D may be TRBD1 (6 bases). CDR3 loop: CASSEPPGRGKSPLHF. CDR3 coding DNA: TGTGCCAGCAGTGAACCGCCGGGCAGGGGAAAATCACCCCTCCACTTT.